These 2 T cell receptor beta chains originate from one sample sequenced in a study of blood T cell repertoires in COVID-19. Clones were read by immunoSEQ multiplex PCR, and TCRdb kept only the in-frame ones, dropping some. The sample includes tens of thousands of clones, around 85% of them seen just once. The sample was peripheral blood. The source of these receptors is a man aged 35 to 55 with acute or convalescent COVID-19.

This clone appeared a few times. This chain's CDR3 is CASSFTGGMETQYF. CDR3 DNA sequence: TGTGCCAGCAGCTTCACAGGGGGCATGGAGACCCAGTACTTC. The chain recombines TRBV5-6 with TRBJ2-5, with 9 nucleotides matching TRBD1. CDR1 is SGHDT and CDR2 is YYEEEE in the germline V gene. This CDR3 has 14 residues. Trimming at V came to 2 bases and at J to 5 bases, leaving 4 bases not matched to a gene.

This clone showed up just once. V is TRBV25-1 and J is TRBJ1-6, with TRBD1 matching over 7 bases. Germline V gene data show CDR1 as MGHDK and CDR2 as SYGVNS. The CDR3 has 15 amino acids. The V gene end was trimmed by 2 bases and the J gene end by 6 bases; junction bases not matched to a gene: 4. DNA for the CDR3: TGTGCCAGCAGTGAACCGGGACAGTTTAATTCACCCCTCCACTTT. Translated, it gives CASSEPGQFNSPLHF. Filled out from reference TRBV25-1 and TRBJ1-6, the complete variable domain reads EADIYQTPRYLVIGTGKKITLECSQTMGHDKMYWYQQDPGMELHLIHYSYGVNSTEKGDLSSESTVSRIRTEHFPLTLESARPSHTSQYLCASSEPGQFNSPLHFGNGTRLTVT.